The clone carrying this TCR beta chain was counted at least ten times. The sample originates from a study of neurological immune-mediated disorders. Time point meaning: longitudinal time-point 2. One entry per CDR3 protein results from TCRdb running MiXCR on the 5' RACE reads. The profile covers over 75,000 distinct CDR3 sequences, with more than 5% appearing a single time and 7.9% taken by the ten largest. Sequencing was performed on PBMCs. The clonotype comes from a woman between 55 and 75 years old with multiple sclerosis.

CDR3: CASSFSGQRNEKLFF. CDR3 nucleotides: TGTGCCAGCAGTTTCTCGGGACAGCGTAATGAAAAACTGTTTTTT. The rearrangement links TRBV12-3 or TRBV12-4 to TRBJ1-4, with 7 nucleotides matching TRBD1. The junction had 5 bases not matched to a gene; V was cut back by 3 bases and J by 4 bases. The CDR3 is 15 amino acids.